Sequencing of this T cell receptor (beta chain) was carried out in a study of blood T cell repertoires in COVID-19. Only in-frame clones appear in the TCRdb table, and some are missing; sequencing was by immunoSEQ multiplex PCR. Of 340,000 or so clones detected, more than 70% appear once; the ten largest clones hold 2.5% to 3%. Trimming cost V 4 bases and J 5 bases; bases outside gene matches: 1. The CDR3 extends over 14 amino acids. Germline assignment: CDR1 SGHAT and CDR2 FQNNGV. V is TRBV11-2 and J is TRBJ2-3; 12 nucleotides agree with TRBD2. The sample comprised peripheral blood. The origin of this receptor is a man younger than 40 with active or convalescent COVID-19. CDR3 region: CASSSGLAGDTQYF. CDR3 coding DNA: TGTGCCAGCAGCTCGGGACTAGCGGGAGATACGCAGTATTTT.